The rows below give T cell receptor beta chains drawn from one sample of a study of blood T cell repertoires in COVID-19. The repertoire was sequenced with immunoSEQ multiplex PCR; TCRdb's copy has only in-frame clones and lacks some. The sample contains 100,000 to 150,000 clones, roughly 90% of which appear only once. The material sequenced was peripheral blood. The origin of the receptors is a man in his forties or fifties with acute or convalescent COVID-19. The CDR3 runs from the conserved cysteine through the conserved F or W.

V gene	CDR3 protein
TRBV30	CAWSVRDRPFGGYTF
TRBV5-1	CASRPILAGQETQYF
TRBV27	CASTSWTGLSYNEQFF
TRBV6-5	CASKVRGSPLHF
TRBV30	CAWSAGGHVYNEQFF
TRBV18	CASSPKAGGTDTQYF
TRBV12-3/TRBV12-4	CASSLDLAGLFF
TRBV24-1	CATSVGLAGNSYNEQFF
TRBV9	CASSGRTLGVSSYNSPLHF
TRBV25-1	CASSDPGTSGDNEQFF
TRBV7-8	CASSPIAIGELFF
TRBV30	CAWNDRETGELFF
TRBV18	CASSPGNTWEKLFF
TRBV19	CASSPATKTTGDNQPQHF
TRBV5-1	CASSERANYGYTF
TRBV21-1	CASSIPTSREISPSGTGELFF
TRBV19	CASSTERLQPQHF
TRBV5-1	CASSARGNEQFF
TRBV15	CATSSRTGDPYGYTF
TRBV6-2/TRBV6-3	CASSPAGFSNQPQHF
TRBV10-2	CASSEQGGQPQHF